These 25 T cell receptor beta chains were all obtained from the same sample, sequenced in a study of CD8 T cells in Susac syndrome. It was with random hexamers that roughly 0.5 to 1 ug RNA was reverse transcribed. TCRdb processed the immunoSEQ multiplex PCR reads anew with MiXCR; each CDR3 protein has one entry. The sample has some 190,000 distinct CDR3 sequences, 95% seen once. The material sequenced was CD4+ T cells from PBMCs. These receptors originate from a human donor in good health.

The chain carries TRBV29-1 and TRBJ1-2, with D uncertain. The CDR3 has 14 amino acids. Looked up from germline, CDR1 is SQVTM and CDR2 is ANQGSEA. Between the trimmed V and J ends, which lost 4 bases and 7 bases, there was a span of 19 bases. The CDR3 nucleotides are TGCAGCGTTGTCGGCCCTGTCTATGTCGGTGGCTACACCTTC. Translating it yields CSVVGPVYVGGYTF.

The rearrangement links TRBV9 to TRBJ1-1; D gene uncertain. Germline V gives CDR1 SGDLS, CDR2 YYNGEE. Trimming shortened V by 2 bases and J by 3 bases, and 8 bases separated the two germline ends. The CDR3 sequence is 13 residues long. The CDR3 DNA is TGTGCCAGCAGCGTTGGTCCCTACACTGAAGCTTTCTTT. It encodes CASSVGPYTEAFF.

The genes are TRBV9 and TRBJ1-5; D gene ambiguous. Germline CDR1 and CDR2: SGDLS and YYNGEE. The V end lost 1 base, the J end lost 0 bases, and 8 bases lay between the germline ends. CDR3 size: 15 residues. This CDR3 reads CASSVNPSSNQPQHF. Here the CDR3 DNA reads TGTGCCAGCAGCGTAAACCCCAGTAGCAATCAGCCCCAGCATTTT.

The genes are TRBV6-5 and TRBJ1-2, with D tentatively TRBD1 (6 bases). Germline values: CDR1 MNHEY, CDR2 SVGAGI. The CDR3 contains 15 residues. V was pared by 2 bases and J by 1 base, with 11 bases between. The CDR3, as DNA: TGTGCCAGCAGTTACGCGGCAGGGGATAACTATGGCTACACCTTC. Its protein product is CASSYAAGDNYGYTF.

This sequence joins TRBV20-1 and TRBJ2-6; TRBD1 matches 8 bases. Losses at the gene ends were 1 base for V and 0 bases for J; bases not matched to a gene: 5. The CDR3 has 17 amino acids. CDR1 and CDR2 from the germline V gene are DFQATT and SNEGSKA (reference sequence). CDR3 nucleotide sequence: TGCAGTGCTAGAGGACCAGGGGGCTCCTCTGGGGCCAACGTCCTGACTTTC. Translation: CSARGPGGSSGANVLTF.

This clonotype was found once. The V gene is TRBV9, the J gene TRBJ2-1, with 9 bases matching TRBD1. V shed 4 bases and J 3 bases; nucleotides not matched to a gene: 5. CDR3 length equals 15 residues. The germline CDR1 and CDR2 sequences are SGDLS and YYNGEE. The CDR3 here is CASSMQTGGYNEQFF. CDR3 nucleotides: TGTGCCAGCAGCATGCAGACAGGGGGCTACAATGAGCAGTTCTTC.

The chain recombines TRBV12-3 or TRBV12-4 with TRBJ1-1; D remains unclear. Between the trimmed V and J ends, which lost 6 bases and 5 bases, there was a span of 7 bases. The CDR3 consists of 11 residues. The chain's CDR3 is CASSLRTEAFF. CDR3 sequence (DNA): TGTGCCAGCAGCCTCAGGACTGAAGCTTTCTTT.

This rearrangement joins TRBV5-1 to TRBJ1-4; D possibly corresponds to TRBD1 (5 bases). Germline V gene data show CDR1 as SGHRS and CDR2 as YFSETQ. The V gene lost 3 bases and the J gene lost 5 bases, with 14 bases spanning the gap. The CDR3 runs 15 residues. This CDR3 is CASSWAGTRNEKLFF. The CDR3 DNA follows: TGCGCCAGCAGCTGGGCAGGGACCCGCAATGAAAAACTGTTTTTT.

This clonotype has a single count. This chain uses TRBV5-6 with TRBJ2-6; no firm D call. The germline V and J ends were trimmed by 1 base and 17 bases, with 1 base remaining between them. The CDR3 extends over 8 amino acids. Germline assignment: CDR1 SGHDT and CDR2 YYEEEE. CDR3 sequence reads: CASSLMTF. The CDR3 DNA follows: TGTGCCAGCAGCTTGATGACTTTC.

The rearrangement links TRBV20-1 to TRBJ2-3, with no clear D. The V end was cut by 0 bases, the J end by 1 base, with 8 bases between. The CDR3 sequence is 14 residues long. Per the germline V gene, CDR1 is DFQATT and CDR2 is SNEGSKA (reference sequence). CDR3 sequence (DNA): TGCAGTGCTAGAGATGTGGCGGGCACAGATACGCAGTATTTT. Translating it yields CSARDVAGTDTQYF.

The rearrangement links TRBV3-1 to TRBJ2-2; 15 bases line up with TRBD2. This CDR3 region has 17 residues. The V segment lost 6 bases and the J segment 3 bases; nucleotides outside the gene matches: 5. Germline V CDR1 and CDR2: LGHDT, YNNKEL (reference sequence). The CDR3 reads CASRPGTSGGYTGELFF. The CDR3 nucleotides are TGTGCCAGCAGACCCGGGACTAGCGGGGGGTACACCGGGGAGCTGTTTTTT.

The rearrangement joins TRBV28 to TRBJ2-7; 10 bases fit TRBD2. This CDR3 region has 18 residues. The J segment lost 1 base and the V segment lost 4 bases, leaving 13 bases of the junction unmatched. Germline V gives CDR1 MDHEN, CDR2 SYDVKM. CDR3 in DNA: TGTGCCAGCAGTTCGGGACTAGCGCCGTTCACTTCTTCCTACGAGCAGTACGTC. Protein sequence: CASSSGLAPFTSSYEQYV.

DNA for the CDR3: TGTTCGGCAGGGAACACTGAAGCTTTCTTT. Translating gives CSAGNTEAFF. The genes are TRBV19 and TRBJ1-1, with D unresolved. Germline V gene data show CDR1 as LNHDA and CDR2 as SQIVND (reference sequence). This CDR3 is built from 10 residues.

This clonotype was observed a single time. The chain employs TRBV24-1 and TRBJ2-5; the D is unclear. From germline, CDR1 is KGHDR and CDR2 SFDVKD. The CDR3 is 13 amino acids. The ends were cut back, 3 bases at V and 2 bases at J, with 6 bases in the middle. CDR3 loop: CATSDQQQETQYF. For the CDR3, the DNA is TGTGCCACCAGTGATCAACAGCAAGAGACCCAGTACTTC.

The genes are TRBV25-1 and TRBJ2-7; D ambiguous. Germline CDR1 MGHDK, CDR2 SYGVNS. The CDR3 runs to 13 residues. The ends were cut back, 11 bases at V and 3 bases at J, with 17 bases in the middle. In DNA form, the CDR3 reads TGTGCCGTGTCCTCCCCAGCTAACTACGAGCAGTACTTC. This sequence encodes CAVSSPANYEQYF.

The chain recombines TRBV9 with TRBJ1-4; no clear D. Trimming cost V 4 bases and J 5 bases, with 6 bases left between them. Germline V gene lookup returns CDR1 SGDLS and CDR2 YYNGEE. The CDR3 is 12 amino acids. CDR3 DNA sequence: TGTGCCAGCAGCCGTACCAATGAAAAACTGTTTTTT. It codes for CASSRTNEKLFF.

The V and J genes are TRBV20-1 and TRBJ2-5; tentative D call: TRBD2 (6 bases). V lost 6 bases to trimming and J lost 1 base, with 9 bases between them. Looked up from germline, CDR1 is DFQATT and CDR2 is SNEGSKA (reference sequence). CDR3 length equals 12 residues. CDR3 nucleotides: TGCAGTGCCCGACTAGTCCAAGAGACCCAGTACTTC. This sequence encodes CSARLVQETQYF.

The chain recombines TRBV13 with TRBJ2-5; D gene unclear. Germline V lookup: CDR1 PRHDT, CDR2 FYEKMQ (reference sequence). There are 13 residues in the CDR3. Trimming removed 5 bases at V and 2 bases at J, with 9 bases between. CDR3 loop: CASSSLKQETQYF. The CDR3 nucleotides read TGTGCCAGCAGCAGCCTTAAACAAGAGACCCAGTACTTC.

The chain is built from TRBV18 and TRBJ2-7, with D perhaps TRBD2 (5 bases). This CDR3 is 15 amino acids long. The germline V gene has CDR1 KGHSH and CDR2 LQKENI. The CDR3 nucleotides are TGTGCCGGCTCATTACGAAGCGGAAGCTCCTACGAGCAGTACGTC. This codes for CAGSLRSGSSYEQYV.

For the CDR3, the DNA is TGCAGTGCTAGAGATCAGTTGAGGGGACCGGCAGGGCAGTACTTC. Amino acids: CSARDQLRGPAGQYF. The chain couples TRBV20-1 to TRBJ2-7; D is perhaps TRBD1 or TRBD2 (5 bases each). Trimming left V 0 bases short and J 9 bases short, with 21 bases between. Germline CDR1 and CDR2: DFQATT and SNEGSKA (reference sequence). This CDR3 is built from 15 residues.

This clonotype was recorded once. V is TRBV12-3 or TRBV12-4 and J is TRBJ1-5; the D is unclear. The CDR3 is 15 amino acids. Deletions cut 2 bases from V and 7 bases from J, with 15 bases between. The CDR3: CASSLSLGQYQPQHF. In DNA, the CDR3 is TGTGCCAGCAGTTTAAGTCTCGGTCAATACCAGCCCCAGCATTTT.

Comment on this clonotype: The junction departs from the called germline gene at one end, perhaps through a read error. This chain joins TRBV27 and TRBJ2-3; D may be TRBD1 or TRBD2 (5 bases each). Per the germline V gene, CDR1 is MNHEY and CDR2 is SMNVEV (reference sequence). The CDR3 length is 14 residues. The CDR3 sequence: CASSLEGYTHTQYF. CDR3 nucleotide sequence: TGTGCCAGCAGTTTAGAGGGGTACACACATACGCAGTATTTT.

In nucleotides, the CDR3 is TGTGCCAGCAGTTACTCGAGCGGGGGGATCAGGAGTGAGACCCAGTACTTC. Its translation is CASSYSSGGIRSETQYF. The chain combines TRBV6-5 with TRBJ2-5; 9 positions match TRBD2. The J segment lost 5 bases and the V segment lost 0 bases, leaving 10 bases of the junction unmatched. Germline-derived CDR1 and CDR2 are MNHEY and SVGAGI. The CDR3 has 17 amino acids.

CDR3 DNA sequence: TGTGCCAGCTCACCACGGCAGCATGGCGAGCAGTACGTC. Encoded protein: CASSPRQHGEQYV. The chain carries TRBV18 and TRBJ2-7, with unresolved D. With 1 base removed from V and 6 bases from J, the gap between germline ends came to 10 bases. The CDR3 is 13 residues long. Germline loops: CDR1 KGHSH, CDR2 LQKENI.

The V gene is TRBV10-3, the J gene TRBJ1-2; no clear D gene. V gave up 2 bases and J gave up 4 bases, with 8 bases separating them. Per the germline V gene, CDR1 is ENHRY and CDR2 is SYGVKD. The CDR3 is 13 residues long. The CDR3 reads CAISETWRYGYTF. CDR3 nucleotide sequence: TGTGCCATCAGTGAGACCTGGCGCTATGGCTACACCTTC.